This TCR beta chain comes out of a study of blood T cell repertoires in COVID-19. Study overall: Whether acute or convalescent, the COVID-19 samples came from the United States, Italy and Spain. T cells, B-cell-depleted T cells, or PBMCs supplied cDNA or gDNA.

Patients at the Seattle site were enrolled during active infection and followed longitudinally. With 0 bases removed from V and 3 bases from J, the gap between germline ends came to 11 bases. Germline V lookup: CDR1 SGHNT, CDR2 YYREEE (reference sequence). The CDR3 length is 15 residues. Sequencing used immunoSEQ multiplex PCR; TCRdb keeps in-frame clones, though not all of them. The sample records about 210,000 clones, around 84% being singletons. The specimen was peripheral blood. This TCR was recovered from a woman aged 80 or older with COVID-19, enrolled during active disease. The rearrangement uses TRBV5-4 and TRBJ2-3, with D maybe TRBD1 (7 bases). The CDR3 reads CASSLAQGRTDTQYF. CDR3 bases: TGTGCCAGCAGCTTGGCACAGGGGAGGACAGATACGCAGTATTTT.